The rows below give T cell receptor beta chains drawn from one sample of a study of T cell repertoires in aging, cancer and after chemotherapy. A single record per CDR3 protein comes from TCRdb applying MiXCR to the multiplex PCR reads. The sample records about 4,300 distinct CDR3 sequences, around 39% being singletons. Sequencing was done on a sample of blood. Receptors were obtained from a human donor with a blood cancer. Both conserved end residues are part of each CDR3. D genes are given only for firm matches. Size tells how often a clone was seen (once, few, many) or the class of an expanded clone, and some rows leave it out.

V,size,J,D,DNA,CDR3
TRBV6-1,few,TRBJ1-4,.,TGTGCCAGCAGTGGTAGAGCCGGGAGGGGAGAAAAACTGTTTTTT,CASSGRAGRGEKLFF
TRBV12-3/TRBV12-4,few,TRBJ2-7,.,TGTGCCAGCAGTTCTGTGGACGAGCAGTACTTC,CASSSVDEQYF
TRBV15,.,TRBJ2-7,TRBD1,TGTGCCACCAGCAAGGGACAGGAGAGCTACGAGCAGTACTTC,CATSKGQESYEQYF
TRBV29-1,.,TRBJ1-1,TRBD1,TGCAGCGCCTCCCAGGGGGCTGAAGCTTTCTTT,CSASQGAEAFF
TRBV6-5,medium-sized,TRBJ1-6,.,TGTGCCAGCAGCGGACAGTCTAATTCACCCCTCCACTTT,CASSGQSNSPLHF
TRBV27,few,TRBJ2-5,.,TGTGCCAGCAGTTCCGGCGGAGAGACCCAGTACTTC,CASSSGGETQYF
TRBV27,.,TRBJ2-3,TRBD2,TGTGCCAGCAGTCCCCGGACTAGCGGGAGGGTCACAGATACGCAGTATTTT,CASSPRTSGRVTDTQYF
TRBV6-1,.,TRBJ2-3,.,TGTGCCAGCAGTTCCACCTTGACTAGGGCGACGGATACGCAGTATTTT,CASSSTLTRATDTQYF
TRBV27,few,TRBJ2-1,TRBD2,TGTGCCAGCAGTTGGGGGACTAGCGGGAAAAATGAGCAGTTCTTC,CASSWGTSGKNEQFF
TRBV6-2/TRBV6-3,few,TRBJ2-1,.,TGTGCCAGCGGCGGCCCGGCAGGGCTGCTCAATGAGCAGTTCTTC,CASGGPAGLLNEQFF
TRBV7-4,.,TRBJ1-1,.,TGTGCCAGCAGCTTAGGAGCAGGGCTGAACACTGAAGCTTTCTTT,CASSLGAGLNTEAFF
TRBV24-1,.,TRBJ2-3,TRBD2,TGTGCCACCAGTGATAATCTAGCGGGAGCAGGAGATACGCAGTATTTT,CATSDNLAGAGDTQYF
TRBV6-6,few,TRBJ2-5,.,TGTGCCAGCAGTACCGGGGGCTGGGGAGAGACCCAGTACTTC,CASSTGGWGETQYF
TRBV6-6,few,TRBJ2-1,.,TGTGCCAGCAGTGAATTAGCGATCTACAATGAGCAGTTCTTC,CASSELAIYNEQFF